This T cell receptor beta chain is drawn from a study of Graves' ophthalmopathy and Graves' hyperthyroidism. The germline V and J ends were trimmed by 8 bases and 3 bases, with 14 bases remaining between them. The CDR3 loop spans 12 amino acids. Germline CDR1 DFQATT, CDR2 SNEGSKA (reference sequence). Whole-study results and caveats: Separation of ophthalmopathy from stable hyperthyroidism was achieved by a 13-signature model, at approximately 90% sensitivity and under 83% specificity. The study's model predicted ophthalmopathy progression at approximately 71% sensitivity and 72% to 85% specificity.

Hyperthyroidism patients had new diagnoses, durations under 2 months, and ages of 18 to 65. The starting material, around 9.3 ml of fresh peripheral blood, provided the PBMCs. This clonotype was seen many times. Its antigen is undetermined. Beta-chain TCR CDR3 regions were amplified from RNA transcripts. Scientists carried out first-round RT-PCR using HTBI primers and then a second-round multiplex PCR. TCRdb independently ran MiXCR on the multiplex PCR reads; one entry per CDR3 protein. The sample has about 620,000 distinct CDR3 sequences; 22% are singletons. The V call is TRBV20-1, the J call TRBJ2-7, with D hard to call. The sequence was collected from a young woman with stable Graves' hyperthyroidism. Some clones in this sample may be carry-over from other donors' samples. Input material: peripheral blood. The CDR3, as DNA: TGCAGTTCGAATCCGTTGGGCTACGAGCAGTACTTC. Translation gives CSSNPLGYEQYF.